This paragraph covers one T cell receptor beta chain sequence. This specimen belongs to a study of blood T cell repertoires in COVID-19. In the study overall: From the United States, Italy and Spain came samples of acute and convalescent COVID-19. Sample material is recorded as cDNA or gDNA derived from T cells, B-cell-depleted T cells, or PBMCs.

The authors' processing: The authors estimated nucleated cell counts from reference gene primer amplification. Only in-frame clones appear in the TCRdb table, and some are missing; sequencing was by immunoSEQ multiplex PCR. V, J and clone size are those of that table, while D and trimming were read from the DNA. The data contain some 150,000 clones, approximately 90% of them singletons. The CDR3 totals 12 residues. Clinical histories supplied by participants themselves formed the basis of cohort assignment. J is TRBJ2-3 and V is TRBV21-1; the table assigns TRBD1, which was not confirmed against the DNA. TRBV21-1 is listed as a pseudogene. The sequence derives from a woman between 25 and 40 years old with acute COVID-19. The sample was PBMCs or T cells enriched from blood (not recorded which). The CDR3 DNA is TGTGAAGGACAGGGGTACACAGATACGCAGTATTTT. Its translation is CEGQGYTDTQYF.